This T cell receptor (beta chain) emerged from a study of cytomegalovirus exposure and HLA in healthy donors. The PCR was carried out with 60 Vbeta primers and 13 Jbeta primers. Per the original methods: The count from a later analysis was about 80 million unique TCR beta chains, around 10 million of them shared. Profiled with immunoSEQ multiplex PCR; TCRdb holds only in-frame clones, not every one. Clone size and the V and J calls come from that table; the DNA yielded D and trimming. The sample yields under 200,000 clones, roughly 80% seen once. As for this clone: Its antigen is still unknown.

General study points: A later analysis found common viral pathogens apparently linked to several of the most significant clusters. Fewer N-insertions (relative to the approximately 700-donor mean) were reportedly seen in an Asian-associated ancestry cluster in a later analysis.

From germline, CDR1 is SGHAT and CDR2 FQNNGV. The trim removed 5 bases at V and 2 bases at J, leaving 10 bases unmatched. This CDR3 spans 16 amino acids. Healthy bone marrow donors made up the donor group. Sequencing was done on a sample of PBMCs. This clonotype was obtained from a woman aged 18 to 35 in good health and CMV-seronegative. This sequence joins TRBV11-2 and TRBJ2-3; 7 positions match TRBD2. In nucleotides, the CDR3 is TGTGCCAGCAGCCCGTTCAACCGGGACTACACAGATACGCAGTATTTT. This gives the protein CASSPFNRDYTDTQYF. Filled out from reference TRBV11-2 and TRBJ2-3, the complete variable domain reads EAGVAQSPRYKIIEKRQSVAFWCNPISGHATLYWYQQILGQGPKLLIQFQNNGVVDDSQLPKDRFSAERLKGVDSTLKIQPAKLEDSAVYLCASSPFNRDYTDTQYFGPGTRLTVL.